A single sample is the source of the 30 T cell receptor beta chains below, sequenced in a study of shared clonotypes between healthy human individuals. Generated by immunoSEQ multiplex PCR, the TCRdb table keeps only in-frame clones and is missing some. The data show 2 million to 3 million clones, 85% to 95% seen once. The material sequenced was naive CD4+ T cells sorted from blood. As for subset: CD45RA+ positively selected. The receptor source for this set is a young man in good health.

The J gene is TRBJ1-1, the V gene TRBV5-1; D is undetermined. CDR3 length: 16 residues. CDR1 and CDR2 (germline): SGHRS, YFSETQ. Trimming cost V 4 bases and J 3 bases, with 19 bases left between them. The CDR3 here is CASSGWAAPGDTEAFF. In nucleotides, the CDR3 is TGCGCCAGCAGCGGGTGGGCGGCCCCTGGGGACACTGAAGCTTTCTTT.

The chain is built from TRBV5-1 and TRBJ2-3; 7 bases align to TRBD2. V was clipped by 4 bases and J by 2 bases; unmatched bases: 13. Germline CDR1 reads SGHRS; CDR2 reads YFSETQ. The CDR3 consists of 17 residues. Here the CDR3 DNA reads TGCGCCAGCAGCGGGGGAGGGAACAGACCGTACACAGATACGCAGTATTTT. It yields the protein CASSGGGNRPYTDTQYF.

J is TRBJ2-4 and V is TRBV4-1; D is unclear. This CDR3 has 15 residues. Trimming took off 2 bases at V and 0 bases at J, with 8 bases between the two ends. From germline, CDR1 is MGHRA and CDR2 YSYEKL. CDR3 DNA sequence: TGCGCCAGCAGCCAAATCGGCGTAGCCAAAAACATTCAGTACTTC. Translating it yields CASSQIGVAKNIQYF.

This chain joins TRBV29-1 and TRBJ1-4, with D unclear. The germline V gene encodes CDR1 SQVTM and CDR2 ANQGSEA. V shed 6 bases and J shed 0 bases, with 14 bases lying between them. The CDR3 is made up of 15 amino acids. Here the CDR3 reads CSVAGPAATNEKLFF. The CDR3 coding sequence is TGCAGCGTGGCGGGCCCGGCGGCAACTAATGAAAAACTGTTTTTT.

The chain has TRBV21-1 and TRBJ2-1; the table's D gene call, TRBD2, was not cross checked with the DNA. TRBV21-1 counts as a pseudogene. The CDR3 has 16 residues. The DNA of the CDR3 is TGTGCCGCTAAATCGGGAGGGACTAGCGGCGACAATGAGCAGTTCTTC. This sequence encodes CAAKSGGTSGDNEQFF.

The chain combines TRBV30 with TRBJ1-3; 9 positions match TRBD1. V shed 0 bases, J shed 4 bases, and the junction held 4 bases outside the gene matches. Germline CDR1 is GTSNPN and CDR2 is SVGIG (reference sequence). The length of the CDR3 is 15 residues. The CDR3 spells CAWSVRTGVGNTIYF. The CDR3 region has the DNA TGTGCCTGGAGTGTTCGGACAGGGGTAGGAAACACCATATATTTT.

The rearrangement uses TRBV4-2 and TRBJ2-1; D remains unclear. The germline V and J ends were trimmed by 3 bases and 6 bases, with 12 bases remaining between them. The CDR3 contains 14 residues. The germline gives CDR1 LGHNA, CDR2 YNFKEQ. CDR3 sequence (DNA): TGTGCCAGCAGCCATAATCCGGGCCTCAATGAGCAGTTCTTC. Translated, it gives CASSHNPGLNEQFF.

On this clone: In the same sample, other DNA sequences code for this CDR3. J is TRBJ1-1 and V is TRBV20-1; D unclear. The CDR3 consists of 10 residues. V lost 6 bases and J 1 base, leaving 3 bases between the germline ends. The germline V gene encodes CDR1 DFQATT and CDR2 SNEGSKA (reference sequence). As DNA, the CDR3 is TGCAGTGCGGGGAACACTGAAGCTTTCTTT. It translates to CSAGNTEAFF.

This clone has a single count. The chain has TRBV7-2 and TRBJ2-3; 8 nucleotides match TRBD2. The CDR3 has 15 amino acids. CDR1 SGHTA and CDR2 FQGNSA come from the germline V gene. V gave up 2 bases and J gave up 4 bases; unmatched junction bases: 5. The CDR3 spells CASSLYGGASDTQYF. In DNA, the CDR3 is TGTGCCAGCAGCTTATACGGGGGGGCCTCAGATACGCAGTATTTT.

V usage is TRBV27 and J usage is TRBJ1-6; D unclear. CDR1 MNHEY and CDR2 SMNVEV come from the germline V gene (reference sequence). This CDR3 region has 13 residues. V was pared by 5 bases and J by 8 bases, with 10 bases between. The CDR3 nucleotides are TGTGCCAGCAGTCGAAGAAGGGATTCACCCCTCCACTTT. Its protein product is CASSRRRDSPLHF.

Note on this clone: Other nucleotide sequences in the sample specify the same CDR3. The genes are TRBV2 and TRBJ2-5, with D possibly being TRBD2 (5 bases). The germline V gene has CDR1 SNHLY and CDR2 FYNNEI. Between the trimmed V and J ends, which lost 6 bases and 2 bases, there was a span of 10 bases. The CDR3 extends over 13 amino acids. This CDR3 reads CASRGTGQETQYF. In nucleotides, the CDR3 is TGTGCCAGCAGAGGCACGGGACAAGAGACCCAGTACTTC. The entire variable domain, with the rest obtained from reference TRBV2 and TRBJ2-5, is as follows: EPEVTQTPSHQVTQMGQEVILRCVPISNHLYFYWYRQILGQKVEFLVSFYNNEISEKSEIFDDQFSVERPDGSNFTLKIRSTKLEDSAMYFCASRGTGQETQYFGPGTRLLVL.

The rearrangement joins TRBV28 to TRBJ2-1; the match to TRBD2 covers 14 bases. Germline V gene lookup returns CDR1 MDHEN and CDR2 SYDVKM. J was trimmed by 7 bases and V by 10 bases; bases with no gene match: 18. The length of the CDR3 is 18 residues. In DNA form, the CDR3 reads TGTGCCACCCGGGACACAAGACTAGCGGGGGGGCCTTCAAATGAGCAGTTCTTC. Protein sequence: CATRDTRLAGGPSNEQFF.

About this clone: Distinct nucleotide sequences in the sample also encode this CDR3. The chain has TRBV4-3 and TRBJ2-5; D could derive from TRBD1 or TRBD2 (7 bases each). V lost 3 bases and J 5 bases, leaving 13 bases between the germline ends. The CDR3 extends over 14 amino acids. CDR1 and CDR2 from the germline V gene are LGHNA and YSLEER. CDR3 sequence reads: CASSQGGGRETQYF. For the CDR3, the DNA is TGCGCCAGCAGCCAGGGAGGGGGCCGGGAGACCCAGTACTTC.

The V call is TRBV6-6, the J call TRBJ2-2; 8 bases are shared with TRBD2. The trim removed 10 bases at V and 7 bases at J, leaving 8 bases unmatched. Germline V gene lookup returns CDR1 MNHNY and CDR2 SVGAGI (reference sequence). This CDR3 has 13 residues. CDR3: CATGRGAGGELFF. The CDR3 bases are TGTGCCACCGGGAGGGGCGCGGGCGGGGAGCTGTTTTTT.

Details on this clone: At one boundary the junction diverges from the germline segment, which might be a read error. The chain joins TRBV7-9 to TRBJ2-7; TRBD2 might be the D (6 bases). The germline V gene encodes CDR1 SEHNR and CDR2 FQNEAQ (reference sequence). This CDR3 spans 15 amino acids. The CDR3: CASNLAGGALYEQYF. The CDR3 DNA is TGTGCCAGCAACTTAGCCGGGGGAGCTTTATACGAGCAGTACTTC.

This sequence joins TRBV5-1 and TRBJ1-2; 9 bases line up with TRBD1. V shed 0 bases, J shed 3 bases, and the junction held 6 bases outside the gene matches. The CDR3 length is 16 residues. CDR1 is SGHRS, CDR2 YFSETQ, per germline. The CDR3 sequence: CASSLETGGYYYGYTF. CDR3 nucleotide sequence: TGCGCCAGCAGCTTGGAAACAGGGGGCTATTACTATGGCTACACCTTC.

The chain links TRBV2 to TRBJ2-2, with no clear D. This CDR3 region has 14 residues. V was clipped by 4 bases and J by 6 bases, with 12 bases between them. Germline CDR1 is SNHLY and CDR2 is FYNNEI. The CDR3 DNA sequence: TGTGCCAGCAGTGTCATCACTTTTTCCGGGGAGCTGTTTTTT. Translated, it gives CASSVITFSGELFF.

The rearrangement joins TRBV5-1 to TRBJ1-4; D perhaps matches TRBD1 (5 bases). V shed 5 bases and J shed 8 bases, with 13 bases lying between them. Germline V gene sequence: CDR1 SGHRS, CDR2 YFSETQ. CDR3 size: 13 residues. The CDR3 nucleotides are TGCGCCAGCAGAAGGGGTGCTACAGAAAAACTGTTTTTT. Protein: CASRRGATEKLFF. The full variable domain, completed using reference TRBV5-1 and TRBJ1-4, is KAGVTQTPRYLIKTRGQQVTLSCSPISGHRSVSWYQQTPGQGLQFLFEYFSETQRNKGNFPGRFSGRQFSNSRSEMNVSTLELGDSALYLCASRRGATEKLFFGSGTQLSVL.

Concerning this clone: Distinct nucleotide sequences in the sample also encode this CDR3. The J gene is TRBJ1-1, the V gene TRBV18; D uncertain. Between the trimmed V and J ends, which lost 2 bases and 4 bases, there was a span of 5 bases. Germline V gene data show CDR1 as KGHSH and CDR2 as LQKENI. This CDR3 is built from 12 residues. This CDR3 is CASSPGVTEAFF. CDR3 coding DNA: TGTGCCAGCTCACCAGGGGTCACTGAAGCTTTCTTT.

Here the CDR3 reads CASSLAGGPETQYF. DNA for the CDR3: TGTGCCAGCAGCTTGGCCGGGGGGCCGGAGACCCAGTACTTC. This chain uses TRBV5-6 with TRBJ2-5, with TRBD2 as a possible D gene (7 bases). Germline V CDR1 and CDR2: SGHDT, YYEEEE. Trimming shortened V by 0 bases and J by 5 bases, and 11 bases separated the two germline ends. The CDR3 has 14 residues.

This chain joins TRBV27 and TRBJ2-5; 10 nucleotides match TRBD2. Germline CDR1 reads MNHEY; CDR2 reads SMNVEV (reference sequence). There are 15 residues in the CDR3. V dropped 6 bases and J dropped 2; count of bases not matched to a gene: 6. DNA for the CDR3: TGTGCCAGCAGGCGAAGGACTAGCGGACAAGAGACCCAGTACTTC. This encodes CASRRRTSGQETQYF.

As for this clone: The sample holds other DNA sequences that translate to the same CDR3. The gene calls are TRBV5-1 and TRBJ2-2; 8 nucleotides align to TRBD1. Germline lookup yields CDR1 SGHRS and CDR2 YFSETQ. This CDR3 is built from 14 residues. The ends lost 3 bases at V and 3 bases at J; junction bases unmatched: 1. DNA for the CDR3: TGCGCCAGCAGCTCGACAGGGGACACCGGGGAGCTGTTTTTT. Protein: CASSSTGDTGELFF.

This rearrangement joins TRBV7-2 to TRBJ1-2; D might be TRBD1 (5 bases). CDR3 length: 14 residues. V gave up 4 bases and J gave up 2 bases, with 11 bases separating them. Germline V gene data show CDR1 as SGHTA and CDR2 as FQGNSA. The CDR3 nucleotides are TGTGCCAGCAGCTCGTTGGGGGGAAACTATGGCTACACCTTC. Translated, it gives CASSSLGGNYGYTF. Looking up the rest from reference TRBV7-2 and TRBJ1-2 gives the full variable domain: GAGVSQSPSNKVTEKGKDVELRCDPISGHTALYWYRQSLGQGLEFLIYFQGNSAPDKSGLPSDRFSAERTGGSVSTLTIQRTQQEDSAVYLCASSSLGGNYGYTFGSGTRLTVV.

This clone was recorded only once. The genes are TRBV28 and TRBJ2-1; tentatively, D is TRBD1 (5 bases). The CDR3 extends over 11 amino acids. V was trimmed by 8 bases and J by 7 bases, leaving 9 bases between them. The V gene's germline CDR1 is MDHEN and CDR2 SYDVKM. CDR3 sequence reads: CASGAINEQFF. CDR3 sequence (DNA): TGTGCCAGCGGGGCCATAAATGAGCAGTTCTTC.

The rearrangement links TRBV6-5 to TRBJ2-7; D may match TRBD1 or TRBD2 (5 bases each). V was cut by 5 bases and J by 2 bases, with 16 bases left in between. Per the germline V gene, CDR1 is MNHEY and CDR2 is SVGAGI. There are 15 residues in the CDR3. The CDR3 reads CASSRGVTDTYEQYF. As DNA, the CDR3 is TGTGCCAGCAGTCGAGGGGTTACTGATACCTACGAGCAGTACTTC.

This sequence joins TRBV5-1 and TRBJ1-2, with TRBD1 identical over 8 bases. The CDR3 consists of 15 residues. Losses at the gene ends were 0 bases for V and 7 bases for J; bases not matched to a gene: 8. CDR1 and CDR2 from the germline V gene are SGHRS and YFSETQ. The CDR3 protein is CASSLGLQQGGGYTF. CDR3 DNA sequence: TGCGCCAGCAGCTTGGGTCTTCAACAGGGGGGTGGCTACACCTTC.

The genes are TRBV4-3 and TRBJ2-1; 11 nucleotides agree with TRBD2. V lost 3 bases, J lost 13 bases, and 17 bases stayed unmatched. The V gene's germline CDR1 is LGHNA and CDR2 YSLEER. The CDR3 is made up of 17 amino acids. This CDR3 is CASSQATGTSGATYQFF. DNA for the CDR3: TGCGCCAGCAGCCAGGCAACCGGGACTAGCGGAGCTACGTATCAGTTCTTC.

The V and J genes are TRBV5-1 and TRBJ2-5; a weak D match, TRBD2 (5 bases). The CDR3 loop spans 16 amino acids. The V end lost 3 bases, the J end lost 1 base, and 16 bases lay between the germline ends. Germline V CDR1 and CDR2: SGHRS, YFSETQ. The CDR3 protein is CASSWGSAMSQETQYF. In nucleotides, the CDR3 is TGCGCCAGCAGCTGGGGTAGCGCCATGAGCCAAGAGACCCAGTACTTC.

The rearrangement links TRBV7-2 to TRBJ1-4, with 9 bases lining up with TRBD1. Germline values: CDR1 SGHTA, CDR2 FQGNSA. The CDR3 contains 19 residues. The V segment lost 3 bases and the J segment 5 bases; nucleotides outside the gene matches: 16. CDR3 DNA: TGTGCCAGCAGCTTCGAATCTCCGGGACAGGGAGGACTGAATGAAAAACTGTTTTTT. This gives the protein CASSFESPGQGGLNEKLFF.

The genes are TRBV6-1 and TRBJ2-5; 13 bases match TRBD2. This CDR3 is built from 17 residues. The V gene's germline CDR1 is MNHNS and CDR2 SASEGT. The trim removed 4 bases at V and 5 bases at J, leaving 10 bases unmatched. CDR3 in DNA: TGTGCCAGCAGTGGTGCTCGGACTAGCGGGAGTATCGAGACCCAGTACTTC. Its protein is CASSGARTSGSIETQYF.